The T cell receptor (beta chain) described here comes from a study of CD8 T cell repertoires and HIV-1 epitope variants. Study context: Each of Twenty-five Gag and Nef epitope peptides stimulated a separate culture. Study-wide results and caveats: Eight or nine antigen-specific TCR beta clonotypes were found; roughly 6 seemed cross-reactive to variants.

The data were produced by immunoSEQ multiplex PCR, yet TCRdb's version contains in-frame clones alone and is incomplete. The sample lists over 3,500 clones; less than 80% were seen once. This clone appeared a few times. What it binds is unknown. This CDR3 region has 14 residues. Germline V CDR1 and CDR2: SNHLY, FYNNEI. The V and J ends lost 1 base and 6 bases respectively, with 10 bases between them. The TCR comes from a male donor with HIV. The chain uses TRBV2 and TRBJ2-1, with D possibly TRBD1 on 5 matching bases. Material for sequencing was cultured CD8+ T cells derived from PBMCs. CDR3 DNA sequence: TGTGCCAGCAGTGAAGGGGCAGGGCCCAATGAGCAGTTCTTC. It translates to CASSEGAGPNEQFF.